This paragraph reports one T cell receptor (beta chain). Its antigen is currently unknown. This sample is part of a study of human T cells and chemical hapten exposure. Broader study findings: Donors had alopecia, so their immune response may differ from healthy people's.

Germline V lookup: CDR1 SGHTA, CDR2 FQGTGA. V dropped 3 bases and J dropped 0 bases, with 9 bases sitting between them. The CDR3 has 15 residues. Per the study methods: Sequenced samples showed a median of 95,638 TCRs each, with counts running from around 20,000 to 690,000. TCRdb re-analysed the RACE reads in MiXCR, keeping a single row per CDR3 protein. The V and J calls were not made by the authors but by TCRdb's processing. The sample shows 99,000 or so distinct CDR3 sequences, under 35% of them seen only once. As to time point: patch test 3, about 24 weeks after DPC sensitization. As for treatment: therapeutic diphenylcyclopropenone sensitization with weekly scalp DPC.

Sequences were derived from whole blood, sampled in connection with sensitization to the hapten diphenylcyclopropenone (DPC). The sequence was obtained from a man aged 35-49 years with alopecia areata. Some clones in this sample may be carry-over from other donors' samples. The chain has TRBV7-3 and TRBJ2-1; TRBD2 might be the D (5 bases). CDR3 loop: CASSFGLHSYNEQFF. CDR3 nucleotides: TGTGCCAGCAGCTTTGGACTTCACTCCTACAATGAGCAGTTCTTC.